The T cell receptor (beta chain) under discussion was sequenced for a study of shared clonotypes between healthy human individuals (TCRdb year 2020). Background on the whole study: A few men and a couple of women, aged 18 to 49 years, made up the cohort. For each donor, CD4 naive and CD4 memory were each given three plates, CD8 naive was given two plates, and CD8 memory was given one plate. The study deeply sequenced blood TCR repertoires of about five healthy adults to estimate repertoire size and the extent of clonotype sharing between individuals. To increase sequencing depth and limit assay-specific biases, TCR repertoire library preparation and sequencing were carried out by different laboratories using diverse techniques. Per donor, leukapheresis produced somewhere between about 0.94 and 9 billion PBMCs. Broader findings and caveats from the paper: Across four donors, roughly 5.4% of naive CD4, around 3.5% of naive CD8, roughly 2.3% of memory CD4, and 0.4% to 0.45% of memory CD8 clonotypes were shared. Larger estimated clonotype richness was generally found for naive subsets than for memory subsets. Only blood was sampled, and tissue TCR repertoires likely differ from those in blood. Pairwise subsampling indicated that sequencing depth was expected to affect the degree of clonotype sharing among donors. Higher generation probabilities were observed for clonotypes shared by all four sorted-subset donors than for non-shared clonotypes. Even with the large sequencing depth, rarefaction of the sorted-subset datasets indicated that sequencing was incomplete. Because the study included only a small number of donors, the genetic and exposure-history diversity represented was limited.

The donors were healthy, HIV-negative adults with no recently reported acute infections or vaccinations. Every donor was a Caucasian adult living in Nashville, Tennessee, USA. Magnetic negative selection was used to enrich CD4+ T cells, after which naive cells were positively selected on CD45RA and the negative fraction became the memory subset. Blood was collected by leukapheresis, and PBMCs were isolated by Ficoll-Histopaque density gradient centrifugation and then cryopreserved in liquid nitrogen vapor phase. Analytical flow cytometry was used to check the purity and quantity of every magnetically sorted T cell population. From each sorted fraction, genomic DNA was isolated and quantified by UV absorbance on a Nanodrop 2000c. The germline V gene specifies MDHEN as CDR1 and SYDVKM as CDR2. The CDR3 starts with the cysteine, ends with the phenylalanine, and has 14 residues. Only the CDR3 portion is preserved as DNA: 42 bases, with reading frame beginning at the first base. The V end loses 5 bases and the J end loses 1 base, and a stretch of 11 bases separates them.

Using the deep immunoSEQ assay, multiplex PCR amplified TCR CDR3 regions from genomic DNA. Extracted genomic DNA from each cell subset was distributed evenly across all wells of several immunoSEQ 96-well plates, and each plate was treated as a replicate. For sorted subsets, around 0.2 ug genomic DNA, equal to 30,000 to 35,000 T cell genomes, was loaded into each replicate PCR. Purified libraries were measured with a Qubit 3.0 fluorometer, size-checked on a Bioanalyzer 2100, and measured again with the KAPA Library Quantification kit. Each immunoSEQ 96-well plate was sequenced on its own single-read 150-cycle Illumina NextSeq 550 flow cell. Turning to the authors' computational methods: Because the immunoSEQ output held only junctional sequences and lacked quality scores, the filtering could not match the filtering applied to full-length reads. Sequences were annotated with PyIR, a Python wrapper for IgBLAST v1.9, using IMGT germline references to assign V/J genes and CDR3. Reads were removed for weak V/J assignments (E-value above 1e-6), missing CDR3, stop codons, out-of-frame junctions, or ambiguous translated residues. V3J clonotypes were defined by identical inferred V gene, J gene, and CDR3 amino acid sequence. To compute the percentage overlap between repertoires, the number of shared unique clonotypes was divided by the size of the smaller repertoire. Richness of each repertoire was evaluated using RTK rarefaction, the Chao1 estimator, and Recon v2.1 estimates of unobserved clonotypes. Generation probabilities for all TCRbeta clonotypes obtained by the gDNA method from a handful of donors were computed using OLGA. TCRdb limited this immuneACCESS table to in-frame rearrangements with V and J called. A share of clones is missing; checked studies link under half to unresolved V genes, and the rest is unexplained. That table furnishes V, J and clone size, whereas the DNA furnished D and trimming. Here the sample has under 600,000 clones; almost 97% occur a single time. The ten largest account for approximately 0.057% of the sample.

Remarks on this clone: Its antigen target is currently unknown. Base-call qualities are not available, and no considerably larger clone is one nucleotide away.

Sequenced sample: naive CD4+ T cells sorted from blood. In the paper's terms, the cell subset or site label means: CD45RA+ positively selected. This clonotype was sampled from a woman aged 25 to 45 in good health. The receptor chain draws on TRBV28 and TRBJ1-1; the D segment could be TRBD1, given 5 matching bases. The CDR3 is CASSPPTGNTEAFF. The nucleotide sequence is given as TGTGCCAGCAGTCCCCCCACAGGGAACACTGAAGCTTTCTTT.